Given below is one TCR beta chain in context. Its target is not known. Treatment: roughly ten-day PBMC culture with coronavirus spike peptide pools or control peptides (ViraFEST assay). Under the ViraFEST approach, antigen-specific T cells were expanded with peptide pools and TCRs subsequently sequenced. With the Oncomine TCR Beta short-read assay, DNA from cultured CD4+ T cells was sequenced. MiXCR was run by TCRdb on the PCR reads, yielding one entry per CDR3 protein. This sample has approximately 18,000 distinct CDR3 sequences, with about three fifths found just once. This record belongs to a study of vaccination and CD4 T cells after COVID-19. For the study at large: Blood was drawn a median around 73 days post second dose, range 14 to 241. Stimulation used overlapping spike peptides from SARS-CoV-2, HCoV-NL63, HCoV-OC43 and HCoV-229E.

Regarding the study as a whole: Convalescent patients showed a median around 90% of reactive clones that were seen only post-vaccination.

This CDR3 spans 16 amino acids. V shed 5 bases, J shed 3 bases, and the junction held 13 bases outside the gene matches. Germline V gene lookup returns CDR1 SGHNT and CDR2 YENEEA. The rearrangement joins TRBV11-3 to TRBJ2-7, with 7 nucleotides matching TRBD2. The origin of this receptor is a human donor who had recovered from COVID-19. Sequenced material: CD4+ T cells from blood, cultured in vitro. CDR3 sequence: CASSRSSGQTVYEQYF. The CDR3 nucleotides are TGTGCCAGCAGCCGATCTAGCGGTCAAACGGTCTACGAGCAGTACTTC.